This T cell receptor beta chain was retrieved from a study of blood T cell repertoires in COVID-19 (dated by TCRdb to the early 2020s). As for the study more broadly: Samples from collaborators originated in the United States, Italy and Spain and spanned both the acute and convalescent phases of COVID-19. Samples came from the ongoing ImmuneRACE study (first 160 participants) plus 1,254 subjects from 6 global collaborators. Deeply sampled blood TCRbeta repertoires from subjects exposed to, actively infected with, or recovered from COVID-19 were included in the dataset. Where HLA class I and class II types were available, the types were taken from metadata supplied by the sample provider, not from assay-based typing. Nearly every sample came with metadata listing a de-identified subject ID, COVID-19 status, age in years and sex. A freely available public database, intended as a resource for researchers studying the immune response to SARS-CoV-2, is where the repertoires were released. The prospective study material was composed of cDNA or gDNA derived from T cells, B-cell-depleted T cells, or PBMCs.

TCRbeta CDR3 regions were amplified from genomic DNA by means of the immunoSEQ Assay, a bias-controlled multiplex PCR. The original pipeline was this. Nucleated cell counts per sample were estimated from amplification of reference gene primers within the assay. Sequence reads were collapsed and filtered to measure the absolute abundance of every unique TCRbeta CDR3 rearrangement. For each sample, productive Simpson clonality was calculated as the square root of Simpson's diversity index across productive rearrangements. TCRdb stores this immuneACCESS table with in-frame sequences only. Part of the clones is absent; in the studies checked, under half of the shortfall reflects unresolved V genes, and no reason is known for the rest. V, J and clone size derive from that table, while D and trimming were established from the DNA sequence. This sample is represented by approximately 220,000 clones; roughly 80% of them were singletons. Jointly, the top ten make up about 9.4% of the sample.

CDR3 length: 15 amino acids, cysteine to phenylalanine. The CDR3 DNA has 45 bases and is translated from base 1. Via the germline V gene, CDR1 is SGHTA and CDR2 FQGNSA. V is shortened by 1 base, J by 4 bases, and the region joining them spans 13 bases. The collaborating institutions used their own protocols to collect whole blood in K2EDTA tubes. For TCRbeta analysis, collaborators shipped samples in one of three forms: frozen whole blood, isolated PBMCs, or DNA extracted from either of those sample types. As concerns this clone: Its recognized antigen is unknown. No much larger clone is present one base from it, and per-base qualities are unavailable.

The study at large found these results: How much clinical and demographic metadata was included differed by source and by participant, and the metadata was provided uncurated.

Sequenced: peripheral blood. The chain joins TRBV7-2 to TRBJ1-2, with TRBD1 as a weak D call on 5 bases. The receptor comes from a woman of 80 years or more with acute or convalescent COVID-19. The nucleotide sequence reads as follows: TGTGCCAGCAGCTTAGACGGGGCGGGGGGCTATGGCTACACCTTC. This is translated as CASSLDGAGGYGYTF. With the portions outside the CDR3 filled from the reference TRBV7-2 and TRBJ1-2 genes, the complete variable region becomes GAGVSQSPSNKVTEKGKDVELRCDPISGHTALYWYRQSLGQGLEFLIYFQGNSAPDKSGLPSDRFSAERTGGSVSTLTIQRTQQEDSAVYLCASSLDGAGGYGYTFGSGTRLTVV.